The 15 T cell receptor beta chains below were found in one sample sequenced in a study of blood T cell repertoires in COVID-19. The method was immunoSEQ multiplex PCR; TCRdb's version includes in-frame clones alone and lacks a portion of them. Altogether 150,000 or so clones are present, 78% being singletons, with the ten largest covering roughly 5.6%. The sequencing sample was made of PBMCs or T cells enriched from blood (not recorded which). The source is a woman aged 45-60 years who had recovered from COVID-19.

This rearrangement joins TRBV28 to TRBJ2-5, with D possibly TRBD1 on 6 matching bases. Germline CDR1 and CDR2: MDHEN and SYDVKM. This CDR3 spans 14 amino acids. Trimming pared 2 bases from V and 5 bases from J, leaving 12 bases between. For the CDR3, the DNA is TGTGCCAGCAGTTTAAACCAGGGGCAGGAGACCCAGTACTTC. Protein product: CASSLNQGQETQYF.

This clone was recorded only once. In DNA, the CDR3 is TGTGCCAGCTCACCAGGACAGGGGAGCACCGGGGAGCTGTTTTTT. It yields the protein CASSPGQGSTGELFF. The gene calls are TRBV18 and TRBJ2-2, with 9 bases aligning to TRBD1. This CDR3 region has 15 residues. J was trimmed by 4 bases and V by 2 bases; bases with no gene match: 2. Germline V lookup: CDR1 KGHSH, CDR2 LQKENI.

V is TRBV29-1 and J is TRBJ1-1; no clear D gene. Germline CDR1 is SQVTM and CDR2 is ANQGSEA. The CDR3 consists of 13 residues. Trimming stripped 4 bases from V and 6 bases from J, with 15 bases between. DNA for the CDR3: TGCAGCGTTGTGTCGGTGGAGAGCGCTGAAGCTTTCTTT. It encodes CSVVSVESAEAFF.

The chain recombines TRBV11-2 with TRBJ1-1; D remains ambiguous. There are 12 residues in the CDR3. The ends were cut back, 1 base at V and 4 bases at J, with 4 bases in the middle. CDR1 and CDR2 from the germline V gene are SGHAT and FQNNGV. This CDR3 is CASSLGLTEAFF. DNA for the CDR3: TGTGCCAGCAGCTTAGGTCTCACTGAAGCTTTCTTT.

V gene TRBV4-1 combines with J gene TRBJ1-5; D unresolved. Trimming stripped 6 bases from V and 4 bases from J, with 13 bases between. The CDR3 is 14 residues long. From germline, CDR1 is MGHRA and CDR2 YSYEKL. The DNA for the CDR3 is TGCGCCAGCAGTCGGCTAGAGATAAATCAGCCCCAGCATTTT. Translating gives CASSRLEINQPQHF.

The chain employs TRBV27 and TRBJ1-6; D possibly corresponds to TRBD1 (5 bases). Germline lookup yields CDR1 MNHEY and CDR2 SMNVEV (reference sequence). The CDR3 is 15 residues long. Trimming took off 6 bases at V and 7 bases at J, with 16 bases between the two ends. Here the CDR3 reads CASRAKDIGNSPLHF. CDR3 sequence (DNA): TGTGCCAGCAGGGCGAAGGACATTGGCAATTCACCCCTCCACTTT.

V gene TRBV11-2 combines with J gene TRBJ2-5, with 13 bases that match TRBD2. V trimming: 5 bases; J trimming: 1 base; junction bases outside the gene matches: 7. The germline CDR1 and CDR2 sequences are SGHAT and FQNNGV. The CDR3 totals 17 residues. CDR3 residues: CASSPVWTSGSQETQYF. The CDR3 DNA follows: TGTGCCAGCAGCCCAGTCTGGACTAGCGGGAGCCAAGAGACCCAGTACTTC.

V and J are TRBV9 and TRBJ2-7; D ambiguous. Germline lookup yields CDR1 SGDLS and CDR2 YYNGEE. Trimming took 0 bases from V and 4 from J, leaving 8 bases between them. This CDR3 comprises 13 residues. The CDR3 nucleotides read TGTGCCAGCAGCGTAGACCTATTTTACGAGCAGTACTTC. Amino acids: CASSVDLFYEQYF.

The chain joins TRBV18 to TRBJ2-7; no reliable D call. V was trimmed by 2 bases and J by 0 bases, leaving 5 bases between them. The CDR3 totals 13 residues. CDR1 and CDR2 from the germline V gene are KGHSH and LQKENI. The CDR3 region has the DNA TGTGCCAGCTCACCAGGCGGCTCCTACGAGCAGTACTTC. Residues: CASSPGGSYEQYF. The whole variable domain, filled in from reference TRBV18 and TRBJ2-7, reads NAGVMQNPRHLVRRRGQEARLRCSPMKGHSHVYWYRQLPEEGLKFMVYLQKENIIDESGMPKERFSAEFPKEGPSILRIQQVVRGDSAAYFCASSPGGSYEQYFGPGTRLTVT.

The CDR3 sequence is CASSLNTGELFF. For the CDR3, the DNA is TGTGCCAGCAGCCTGAACACCGGGGAGCTGTTTTTT. The J gene is TRBJ2-2, the V gene TRBV9; D is unresolved. V gave up 4 bases and J gave up 1 base, with 2 bases separating them. Germline V gene lookup returns CDR1 SGDLS and CDR2 YYNGEE. CDR3 length equals 12 residues. The entire variable domain, with the rest obtained from reference TRBV9 and TRBJ2-2, is as follows: DSGVTQTPKHLITATGQRVTLRCSPRSGDLSVYWYQQSLDQGLQFLIQYYNGEERAKGNILERFSAQQFPDLHSELNLSSLELGDSALYFCASSLNTGELFFGEGSRLTVL.

V and J are TRBV7-9 and TRBJ2-6, with 7 bases aligning to TRBD1. Germline CDR1 is SEHNR and CDR2 is FQNEAQ (reference sequence). V was pared by 6 bases and J by 2 bases, with 4 bases of the junction left unmatched. There are 15 residues in the CDR3. CDR3 DNA: TGTGCCAGCAGATCGACAGGGCCTGGGGCCAACGTCCTGACTTTC. Amino acids: CASRSTGPGANVLTF.

The chain links TRBV24-1 to TRBJ2-1; TRBD2 might be the D (6 bases). This CDR3 has 16 residues. From germline, CDR1 is KGHDR and CDR2 SFDVKD. The germline V and J ends were trimmed by 3 bases and 0 bases, with 11 bases remaining between them. CDR3 sequence reads: CATSDAAGLSYNEQFF. In DNA, the CDR3 is TGTGCCACCAGTGATGCAGCGGGCCTCTCCTACAATGAGCAGTTCTTC.

The chain carries TRBV3-1 (or the pseudogene TRBV3-2) and TRBJ1-2; TRBD1 matches 8 bases. Losses at the gene ends were 1 base for V and 6 bases for J; bases not matched to a gene: 7. The germline V gene has CDR1 LGHDT and CDR2 YNNKEL (reference sequence). The CDR3 consists of 15 residues. The CDR3: CASSQADRGSNGYTF. For the CDR3, the DNA is TGTGCCAGCAGCCAAGCTGACAGGGGAAGCAATGGCTACACCTTC.

The V and J genes are TRBV5-5 and TRBJ2-5, with unresolved D. The CDR3 sequence is 12 residues long. The germline CDR1 and CDR2 sequences are SGHKS and YYEKEE (reference sequence). The ends were cut back, 3 bases at V and 3 bases at J, with 6 bases in the middle. DNA for the CDR3: TGTGCCAGCAGCTCGGTCGAAGAGACCCAGTACTTC. It encodes CASSSVEETQYF.

V and J are TRBV7-8 and TRBJ2-7; D ambiguous. This CDR3 is built from 15 residues. Trimming took off 1 base at V and 2 bases at J, with 12 bases between the two ends. Germline V gene lookup returns CDR1 SGHVS and CDR2 FQNEAQ. The CDR3: CASSLVSPVPYEQYF. CDR3 sequence (DNA): TGTGCCAGCAGCTTAGTTTCTCCGGTCCCCTACGAGCAGTACTTC. Full variable domain (outside the CDR3, taken from reference TRBV7-8 and TRBJ2-7): GAGVSQSPRYKVAKRGQDVALRCDPISGHVSLFWYQQALGQGPEFLTYFQNEAQLDKSGLPSDRFFAERPEGSVSTLKIQRTQQEDSAVYLCASSLVSPVPYEQYFGPGTRLTVT.